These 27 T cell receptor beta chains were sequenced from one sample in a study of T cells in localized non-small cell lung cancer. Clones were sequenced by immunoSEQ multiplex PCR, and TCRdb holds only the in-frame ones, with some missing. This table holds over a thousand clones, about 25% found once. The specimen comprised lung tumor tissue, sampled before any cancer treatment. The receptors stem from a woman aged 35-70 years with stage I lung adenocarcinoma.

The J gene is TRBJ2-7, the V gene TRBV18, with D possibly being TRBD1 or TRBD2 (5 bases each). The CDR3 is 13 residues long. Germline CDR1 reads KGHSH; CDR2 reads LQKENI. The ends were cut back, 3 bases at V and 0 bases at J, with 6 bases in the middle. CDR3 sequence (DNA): TGTGCCAGCTCACCGGGACCCTCCTACGAGCAGTACTTC. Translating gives CASSPGPSYEQYF.

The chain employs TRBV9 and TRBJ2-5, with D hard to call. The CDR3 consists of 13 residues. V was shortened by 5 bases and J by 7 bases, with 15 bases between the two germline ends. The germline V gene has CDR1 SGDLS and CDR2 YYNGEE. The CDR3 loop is CASSEAVLVTQYF. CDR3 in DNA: TGTGCCAGCAGTGAGGCAGTTCTCGTGACCCAGTACTTC.

CDR3 sequence reads: CASSLSAANYGYTF. The DNA for the CDR3 is TGTGCCAGCAGCTTATCAGCCGCTAACTATGGCTACACCTTC. This sequence joins TRBV11-3 and TRBJ1-2; D remains unclear. The CDR3 has 14 amino acids. Between the trimmed V and J ends, which lost 2 bases and 0 bases, there was a span of 7 bases. Germline-derived CDR1 and CDR2 are SGHNT and YENEEA.

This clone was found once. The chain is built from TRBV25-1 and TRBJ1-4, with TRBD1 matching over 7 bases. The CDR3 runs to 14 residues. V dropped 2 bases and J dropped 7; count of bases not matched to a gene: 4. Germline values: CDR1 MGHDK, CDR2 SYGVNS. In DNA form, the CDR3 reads TGTGCCAGCAGTGAACCGGGACAGATTGAAAAACTGTTTTTT. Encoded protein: CASSEPGQIEKLFF.

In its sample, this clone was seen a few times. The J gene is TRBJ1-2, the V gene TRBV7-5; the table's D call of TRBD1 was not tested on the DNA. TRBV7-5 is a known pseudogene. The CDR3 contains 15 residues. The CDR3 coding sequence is TGTGCCAGCAGCCAAGCATCAGGTGGCCCCTATGGCTACACCTTC. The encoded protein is CASSQASGGPYGYTF.

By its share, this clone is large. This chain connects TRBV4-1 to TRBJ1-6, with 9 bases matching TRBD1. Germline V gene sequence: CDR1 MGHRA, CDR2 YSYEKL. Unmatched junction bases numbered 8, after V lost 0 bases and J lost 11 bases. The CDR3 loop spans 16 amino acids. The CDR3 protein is CASSQDGRTGVTPLHF. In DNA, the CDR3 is TGCGCCAGCAGCCAAGACGGACGGACAGGGGTAACACCCCTCCACTTT.

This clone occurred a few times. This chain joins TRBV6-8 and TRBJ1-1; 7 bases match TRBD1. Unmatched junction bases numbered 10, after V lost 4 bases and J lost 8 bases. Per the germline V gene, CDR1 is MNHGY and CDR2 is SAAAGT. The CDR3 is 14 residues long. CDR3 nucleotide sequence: TGTGCCAGCAGTTCCTACAGGGGCCCGCTAGAAGCTTTCTTT. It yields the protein CASSSYRGPLEAFF.

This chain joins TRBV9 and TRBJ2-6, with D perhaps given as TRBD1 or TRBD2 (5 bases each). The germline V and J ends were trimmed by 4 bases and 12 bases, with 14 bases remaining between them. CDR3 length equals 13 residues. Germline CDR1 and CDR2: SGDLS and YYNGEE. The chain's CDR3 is CASSFGTGRVLTF. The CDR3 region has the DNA TGTGCCAGCAGCTTCGGGACGGGGCGCGTCCTGACTTTC.

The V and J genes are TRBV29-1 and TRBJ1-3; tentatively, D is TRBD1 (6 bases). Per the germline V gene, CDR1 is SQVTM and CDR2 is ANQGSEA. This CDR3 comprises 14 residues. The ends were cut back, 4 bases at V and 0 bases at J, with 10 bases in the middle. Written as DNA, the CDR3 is TGCAGCGTTGCCGGGACACCCTCTGGAAACACCATATATTTT. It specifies CSVAGTPSGNTIYF. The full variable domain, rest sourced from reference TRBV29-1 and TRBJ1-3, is SAVISQKPSRDICQRGTSLTIQCQVDSQVTMMFWYRQQPGQSLTLIATANQGSEATYESGFVIDKFPISRPNLTFSTLTVSNMSPEDSSIYLCSVAGTPSGNTIYFGEGSWLTVV.

As DNA, the CDR3 is TGTGCCAGCAGTTTTGGGATGCGGGGGAGACAAGAGACCCAGTACTTC. Translated: CASSFGMRGRQETQYF. This rearrangement joins TRBV28 to TRBJ2-5; 7 bases align to TRBD2. The V gene end was trimmed by 3 bases and the J gene end by 2 bases; junction bases not matched to a gene: 9. Germline CDR1 is MDHEN and CDR2 is SYDVKM. CDR3 size: 16 residues.

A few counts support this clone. CDR3 nucleotides: TGTGCCAGCAGCTTGGATTCATGGAATTCACCCCTCCACTTT. This encodes CASSLDSWNSPLHF. This chain uses TRBV11-3 with TRBJ1-6, with no clear D. V lost 3 bases, J lost 7 bases, and 10 bases lay in between. This CDR3 has 14 amino acids. Germline V gives CDR1 SGHNT, CDR2 YENEEA.

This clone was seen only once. The CDR3 DNA reads as TGCGCCAGCAGCTTGGTTGTGGGAAGTGCCACTGAAGCTTTCTTT. This translates into CASSLVVGSATEAFF. This chain joins TRBV5-1 and TRBJ1-1; no firm D call. The V end was cut by 0 bases, the J end by 4 bases, with 13 bases between. This CDR3 spans 15 amino acids. Germline V lookup: CDR1 SGHRS, CDR2 YFSETQ.

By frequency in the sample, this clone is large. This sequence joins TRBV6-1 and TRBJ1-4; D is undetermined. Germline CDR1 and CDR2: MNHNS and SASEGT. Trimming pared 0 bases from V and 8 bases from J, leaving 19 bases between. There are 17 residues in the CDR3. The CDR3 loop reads CASSEASSGRPGEKLFF. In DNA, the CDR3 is TGTGCCAGCAGTGAAGCATCTTCGGGGAGACCGGGGGAAAAACTGTTTTTT.

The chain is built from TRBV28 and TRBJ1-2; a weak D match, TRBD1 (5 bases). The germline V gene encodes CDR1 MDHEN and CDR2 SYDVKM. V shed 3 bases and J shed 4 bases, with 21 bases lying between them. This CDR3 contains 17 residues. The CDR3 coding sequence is TGTGCCAGCAGTTTGTATGTCGGGGGAGGGACGGTCTATGGCTACACCTTC. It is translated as CASSLYVGGGTVYGYTF.

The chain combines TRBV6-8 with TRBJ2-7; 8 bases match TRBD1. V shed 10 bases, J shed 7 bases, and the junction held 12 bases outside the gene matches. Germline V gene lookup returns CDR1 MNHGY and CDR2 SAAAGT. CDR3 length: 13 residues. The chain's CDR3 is CAIRAGTGGEQYF. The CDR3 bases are TGTGCCATCAGAGCTGGGACAGGCGGGGAGCAGTACTTC.

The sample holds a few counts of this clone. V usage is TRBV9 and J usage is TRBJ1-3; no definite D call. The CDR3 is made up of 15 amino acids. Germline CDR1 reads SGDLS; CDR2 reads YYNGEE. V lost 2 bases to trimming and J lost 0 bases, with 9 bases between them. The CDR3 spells CASSVTGGSGNTIYF. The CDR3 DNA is TGTGCCAGCAGCGTCACGGGTGGCTCTGGAAACACCATATATTTT. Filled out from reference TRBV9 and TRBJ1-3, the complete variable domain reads DSGVTQTPKHLITATGQRVTLRCSPRSGDLSVYWYQQSLDQGLQFLIQYYNGEERAKGNILERFSAQQFPDLHSELNLSSLELGDSALYFCASSVTGGSGNTIYFGEGSWLTVV.

The CDR3 is CASSYRALSGYTF. The CDR3 nucleotides read TGTGCCAGCAGTTACCGGGCTCTAAGCGGCTACACCTTC. The chain links TRBV6-8 to TRBJ1-2; no clear D. Germline CDR1 and CDR2: MNHGY and SAAAGT. Trimming pared 2 bases from V and 8 bases from J, leaving 12 bases between. The CDR3 runs to 13 residues.

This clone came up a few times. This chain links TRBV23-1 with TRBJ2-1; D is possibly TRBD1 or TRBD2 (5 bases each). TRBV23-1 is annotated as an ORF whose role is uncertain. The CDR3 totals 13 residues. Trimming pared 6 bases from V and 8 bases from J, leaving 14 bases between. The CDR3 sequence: CASSPPGRDEQFF. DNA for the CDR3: TGCGCCAGCAGCCCGCCGGGGCGAGATGAGCAGTTCTTC.

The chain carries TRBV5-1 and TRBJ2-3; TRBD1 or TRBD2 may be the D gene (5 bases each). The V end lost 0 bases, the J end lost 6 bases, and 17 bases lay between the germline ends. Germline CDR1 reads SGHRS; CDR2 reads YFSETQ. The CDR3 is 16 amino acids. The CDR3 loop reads CASSLAGALEGDTQYF. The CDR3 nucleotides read TGCGCCAGCAGCTTGGCCGGGGCCCTCGAAGGGGATACGCAGTATTTT.

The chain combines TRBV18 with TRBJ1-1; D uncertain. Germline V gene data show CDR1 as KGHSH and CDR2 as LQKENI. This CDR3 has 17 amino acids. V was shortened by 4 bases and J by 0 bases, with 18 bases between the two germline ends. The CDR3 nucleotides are TGTGCCAGCTCACGGCAAAACGTAAGGGAGTTGAACACTGAAGCTTTCTTT. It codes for CASSRQNVRELNTEAFF.

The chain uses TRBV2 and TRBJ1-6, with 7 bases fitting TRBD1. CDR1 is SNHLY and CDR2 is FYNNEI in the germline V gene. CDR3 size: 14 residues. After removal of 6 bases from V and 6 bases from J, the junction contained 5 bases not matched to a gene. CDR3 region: CASRDRLSNSPLHF. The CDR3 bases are TGTGCCAGCAGGGACAGGTTAAGTAATTCACCCCTCCACTTT.

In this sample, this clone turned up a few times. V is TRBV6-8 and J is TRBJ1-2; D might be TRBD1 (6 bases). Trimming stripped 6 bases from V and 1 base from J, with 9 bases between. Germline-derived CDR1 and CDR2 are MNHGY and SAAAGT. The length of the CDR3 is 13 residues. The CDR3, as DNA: TGTGCCAGCAGCAGACAGGTTAACTATGGCTACACCTTC. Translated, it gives CASSRQVNYGYTF.

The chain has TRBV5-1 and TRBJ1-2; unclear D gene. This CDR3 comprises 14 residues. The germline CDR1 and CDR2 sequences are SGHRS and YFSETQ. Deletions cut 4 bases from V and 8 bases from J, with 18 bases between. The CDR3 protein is CASSPSEDAGGYTF. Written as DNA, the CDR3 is TGCGCCAGCAGCCCTAGCGAGGACGCGGGCGGCTACACCTTC.

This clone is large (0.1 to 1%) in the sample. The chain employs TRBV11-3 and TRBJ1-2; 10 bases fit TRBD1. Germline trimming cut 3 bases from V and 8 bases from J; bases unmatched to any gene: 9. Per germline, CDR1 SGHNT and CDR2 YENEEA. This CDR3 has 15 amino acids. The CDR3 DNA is TGTGCCAGCAGCTTGATATTCGGACAGGGGGACGGCTACACCTTC. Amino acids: CASSLIFGQGDGYTF.

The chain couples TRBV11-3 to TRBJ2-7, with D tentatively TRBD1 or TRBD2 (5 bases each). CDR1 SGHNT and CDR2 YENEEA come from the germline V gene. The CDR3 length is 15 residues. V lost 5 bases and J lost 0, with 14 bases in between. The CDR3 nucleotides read TGTGCCAGCAGCCCTAGGTCAGGGACCTCCTACGAGCAGTACTTC. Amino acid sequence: CASSPRSGTSYEQYF.

The CDR3 nucleotides read TGTGCCTGGAGCGGAAGCGGGGGTGTTTACGAGCAGTACTTC. Translation gives CAWSGSGGVYEQYF. This chain uses TRBV30 with TRBJ2-7, with TRBD2 matching over 8 bases. J gave up 4 bases and V 3 bases, and 8 bases lay outside the gene matches. Germline V gene data show CDR1 as GTSNPN and CDR2 as SVGIG (reference sequence). The CDR3 is made up of 14 amino acids. Full variable domain (missing parts from reference TRBV30 and TRBJ2-7): SQTIHQWPATLVQPVGSPLSLECTVEGTSNPNLYWYRQAAGRGLQLLFYSVGIGQISSEVPQNLSASRPQDRQFILSSKKLLLSDSGFYLCAWSGSGGVYEQYFGPGTRLTVT.

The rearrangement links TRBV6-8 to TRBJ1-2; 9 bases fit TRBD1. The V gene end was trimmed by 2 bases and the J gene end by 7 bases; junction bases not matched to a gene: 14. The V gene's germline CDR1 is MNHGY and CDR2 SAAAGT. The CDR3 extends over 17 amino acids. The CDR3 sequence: CASSYRGQQQGASGYTF. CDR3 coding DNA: TGTGCCAGCAGTTACCGAGGACAACAACAGGGGGCTAGTGGCTACACCTTC.